The sample holds a few counts of the clone carrying this T cell receptor (beta chain). What it binds is unknown. This specimen belongs to a study of human T cells and chemical hapten exposure. Looking at the study overall: The sensitizer, 2% DPC, was used on about 2 cm by about 2 cm of upper inner arm skin. DPC (0.01%) was patch tested on the upper back and read at 6 days. The study's findings and limits: Sensitizing to DPC left TCRs with a frequency above 1 in 1000 unaltered. Donors were affected by alopecia, so their immune reaction might vary from that of healthy individuals.

Time point given: patch test 2, 6 weeks after DPC sensitization. The treatment was: therapeutic diphenylcyclopropenone sensitization with weekly scalp DPC. Germline V gene lookup returns CDR1 SGDLS and CDR2 YYNGEE. Losses at the gene ends were 2 bases for V and 2 bases for J; bases not matched to a gene: 4. This CDR3 is 15 amino acids long. MiXCR was run by TCRdb on the RACE reads, yielding one entry per CDR3 protein. The table shows around 130,000 distinct CDR3 sequences, with 10% to 15% occurring only once. The source material was whole blood, sampled in connection with sensitization to the hapten diphenylcyclopropenone (DPC). The clonotype comes from a woman aged 45-60 years with alopecia areata. Some clones in this sample may be carry-over from other donors' samples. The chain carries TRBV9 and TRBJ2-7; 10 bases are a match to TRBD2. CDR3 loop: CASSVSLAGAYEQYF. CDR3 DNA: TGTGCCAGCAGCGTTTCGCTAGCGGGAGCCTACGAGCAGTACTTC.